This T cell receptor beta chain came from a study of cytomegalovirus exposure and HLA in healthy donors. In the PCR, 60 Vbeta and 13 Jbeta primers were used. The table came from immunoSEQ multiplex PCR; TCRdb's copy has only in-frame clones and leaves some out. The table has 70,000 to 90,000 clones, roughly 80% seen once. Study-wide results and limits: Listed as cytomegalovirus-associated were 164 TCR beta chains. An analysis that came later showed most CMV-associated TCR beta chains appearing HLA-restricted.

In germline, CDR1 is MDHEN, CDR2 SYDVKM. V lost 1 base and J lost 4; bases outside the gene matches: 4. The CDR3 loop spans 16 amino acids. The donors gave bone marrow, and they were healthy. Concerning this clone: As yet, its antigen is unknown.

Source material: PBMCs. The sequence was collected from a man aged 35-49 years in good health and CMV-seronegative. J is TRBJ2-1 and V is TRBV28; TRBD2 agrees at 10 bases. CDR3 protein: CASSLFSGREYNEQFF. DNA for the CDR3: TGTGCCAGCAGTTTATTCAGCGGGAGGGAGTACAATGAGCAGTTCTTC.